The sequence of this T cell receptor (beta chain) was determined in a study of a mutant IDH1 vaccine in newly diagnosed glioma. Study at large: Treated patients were roughly 62% male, 37.5% female, mean age 40.4 years. Therapy received beforehand was radiotherapy, temozolomide, or both, with most patients given both.

As to time point: week 35, safety follow-up. Vaccinated patients received 300 ug of mutant IDH1 20-mer peptide per dose, with topical imiquimod. Some clones are missing from TCRdb's copy, which holds only in-frame ones; the method was immunoSEQ multiplex PCR. The table includes around 60,000 clones, approximately 81% detected once. This CDR3 contains 14 residues. V dropped 4 bases and J dropped 6; count of bases not matched to a gene: 8. Germline loops: CDR1 MNHEY, CDR2 SVGAGI. Turning to this clone: Antigen specificity is unknown.

This rearrangement joins TRBV6-5 to TRBJ1-2; 7 bases map to TRBD1. The source of this sequence is a young man with glioma. Sequenced material: PBMCs, taken from a glioma patient whose treatment included an IDH1 peptide vaccine. CDR3 in amino acids: CASSFLGGVDGYTF. The CDR3 DNA is TGTGCCAGCAGTTTTTTAGGGGGCGTCGATGGCTACACCTTC.